This T cell receptor beta chain was observed in a study of human T cells and chemical hapten exposure. Study overall: Scalp application of diphenylcyclopropenone was performed weekly in patients across the entire approximately 24-week study.

The CDR3 length is 14 residues. V gave up 0 bases and J gave up 6 bases, with 12 bases separating them. CDR1 and CDR2 from the germline V gene are SGHAT and FQNNGV. Time point defined: patch test 2, 6 weeks after DPC sensitization. As to treatment: therapeutic diphenylcyclopropenone sensitization with weekly scalp DPC. There are a few counts of this clonotype. Its antigen is currently unknown. TCRdb called the RACE reads again in MiXCR, with one record for every CDR3 protein. The sample gives 65,000 to 90,000 distinct CDR3 sequences, 6.6% of which show up once; under 1.5% is in the top ten. General study findings and limits: Expanded TCRs made up significantly more big CDR3 similarity clusters than controls did.

The chain joins TRBV11-2 to TRBJ2-7; D is unclear. The material sequenced was whole blood, taken in connection with sensitization to the hapten diphenylcyclopropenone (DPC). The clonotype comes from a woman aged 25 to 39 with alopecia areata. Some clones in this sample may be carry-over from other donors' samples. DNA for the CDR3: TGTGCCAGCAGCTTAGATGTACCGGCCTTCGAGCAGTACTTC. Its translation is CASSLDVPAFEQYF.